This TCR beta chain was captured by sequencing in a study of T cells in Graves' hyperthyroidism and ophthalmopathy. Germline V lookup: CDR1 SGHAT, CDR2 FQNNGV. The CDR3 has 13 amino acids. J was trimmed by 5 bases and V by 5 bases; bases with no gene match: 3. Patients were excluded because of uncontrolled infection, other autoimmune disease, pregnancy or lactation. Based on clinical symptoms, serum thyroxine and TRAb, thyroid ultrasound and orbital computed tomography, diagnoses were reached. Fresh peripheral blood, approximately 9.7 ml, was the source of the PBMCs. This clonotype was observed many times. Its specificity is unknown. Amplified TCR beta CDR3 regions came from RNA transcripts. Using the HTBI primer set, a first-round RT-PCR was run on the TCR CDR3. TCRdb redid the calling of the multiplex PCR reads with MiXCR, one entry per CDR3 protein. The table records approximately 210,000 distinct CDR3 sequences, 15% to 20% of them present only once.

Overall study results and limits: With a median lead of 6.5 months before onset, the model predicted ophthalmopathy.

V gene TRBV11-2 combines with J gene TRBJ1-1; 9 nucleotides line up with TRBD1. Sequencing used blood. The clonotype originates from a man aged 50 or older with Graves' hyperthyroidism. The CDR3 sequence: CASSKTGGTEAFF. CDR3 DNA: TGTGCCAGCAGCAAGACAGGGGGTACTGAAGCTTTCTTT.